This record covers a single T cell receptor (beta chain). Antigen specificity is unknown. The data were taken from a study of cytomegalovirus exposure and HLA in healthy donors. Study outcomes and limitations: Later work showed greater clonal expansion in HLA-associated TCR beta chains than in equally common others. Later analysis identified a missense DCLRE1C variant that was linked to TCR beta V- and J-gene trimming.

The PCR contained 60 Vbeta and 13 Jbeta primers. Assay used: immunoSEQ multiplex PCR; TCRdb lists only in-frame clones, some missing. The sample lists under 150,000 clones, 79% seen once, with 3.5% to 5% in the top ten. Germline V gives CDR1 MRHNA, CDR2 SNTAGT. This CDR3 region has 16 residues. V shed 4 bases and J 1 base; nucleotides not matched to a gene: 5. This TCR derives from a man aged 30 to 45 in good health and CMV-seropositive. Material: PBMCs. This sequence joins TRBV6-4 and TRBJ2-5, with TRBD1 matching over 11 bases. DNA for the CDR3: TGTGCCAGCAGTGCTACCGGGACAGGGGGCCAAGAGACCCAGTACTTC. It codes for CASSATGTGGQETQYF.